This T cell receptor (beta chain) was profiled in a study of T-cell reconstitution after alpha-beta-depleted transplantation in children. The study's findings and limits: One year post-transplant, T-cell counts and diversity were largely derived from T cells produced anew.

The table lists this clonotype with many counts. Antigen: not known. The CDR3 covers 14 residues. V lost 4 bases and J lost 0, with 7 bases in between. This sample's TCRbeta library carried unique molecular identifier barcodes. TCRdb reprocessed the PCR reads via MiXCR and lists one record per CDR3 protein. Among around 230,000 distinct CDR3 sequences listed, under 20% were seen once. The source material was PBMCs, mostly from graft donor cells, sampled 360 days after TCRalphabeta/CD19-depleted stem cell transplant. This TCR derives from a male patient aged 2-15 years who had a stem cell transplant for acute lymphoblastic leukemia, so the T cells may come from the graft donor. The V and J genes are TRBV12-3 or TRBV12-4 and TRBJ1-5; D is perhaps TRBD1 (5 bases). CDR3 protein: CASSYGASNQPQHF. The DNA for the CDR3 is TGTGCCAGCAGTTACGGGGCTAGCAATCAGCCCCAGCATTTT.